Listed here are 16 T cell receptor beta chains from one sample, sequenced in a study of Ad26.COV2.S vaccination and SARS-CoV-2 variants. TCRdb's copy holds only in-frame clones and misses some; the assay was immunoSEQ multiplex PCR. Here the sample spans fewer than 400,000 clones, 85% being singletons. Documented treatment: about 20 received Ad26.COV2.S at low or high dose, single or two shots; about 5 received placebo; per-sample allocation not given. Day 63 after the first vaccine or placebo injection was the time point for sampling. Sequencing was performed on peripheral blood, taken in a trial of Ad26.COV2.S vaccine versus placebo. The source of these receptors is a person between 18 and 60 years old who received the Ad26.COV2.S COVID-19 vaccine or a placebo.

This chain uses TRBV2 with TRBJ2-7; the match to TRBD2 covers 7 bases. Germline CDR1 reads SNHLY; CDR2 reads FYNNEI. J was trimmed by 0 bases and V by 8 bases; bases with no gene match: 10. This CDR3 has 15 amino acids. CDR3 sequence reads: CASGREGPLSYEQYF. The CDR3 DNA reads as TGTGCCAGCGGGAGGGAAGGTCCTCTCTCCTACGAGCAGTACTTC.

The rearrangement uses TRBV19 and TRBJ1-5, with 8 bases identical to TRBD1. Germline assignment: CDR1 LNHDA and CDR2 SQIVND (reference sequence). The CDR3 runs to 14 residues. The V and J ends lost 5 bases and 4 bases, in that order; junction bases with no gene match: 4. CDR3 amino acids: CASSATGGNQPQHF. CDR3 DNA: TGTGCCAGTAGTGCTACAGGGGGGAATCAGCCCCAGCATTTT. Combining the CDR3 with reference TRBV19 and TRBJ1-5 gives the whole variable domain DGGITQSPKYLFRKEGQNVTLSCEQNLNHDAMYWYRQDPGQGLRLIYYSQIVNDFQKGDIAEGYSVSREKKESFPLTVTSAQKNPTAFYLCASSATGGNQPQHFGDGTRLSIL.

CDR3 in amino acids: CATSRDRQAGVPQHF. DNA for the CDR3: TGTGCCACCAGCAGAGATAGACAGGCTGGGGTACCCCAGCATTTT. The gene calls are TRBV15 and TRBJ1-5, with D perhaps TRBD1 (6 bases). The CDR3 extends over 15 amino acids. CDR1 and CDR2 from the germline V gene are LNHNV and YYDKDF (reference sequence). With 0 bases removed from V and 10 bases from J, the gap between germline ends came to 16 bases.

In DNA, the CDR3 is TGTGCCAGCAGTGGACAGGGACTTTCCTACGAGCAGTACTTC. Amino acid sequence: CASSGQGLSYEQYF. The chain employs TRBV2 and TRBJ2-7; TRBD1 might be the D (7 bases). V dropped 4 bases and J dropped 1 base, with 11 bases sitting between them. The CDR3 is made up of 14 amino acids. Germline V gene lookup returns CDR1 SNHLY and CDR2 FYNNEI.

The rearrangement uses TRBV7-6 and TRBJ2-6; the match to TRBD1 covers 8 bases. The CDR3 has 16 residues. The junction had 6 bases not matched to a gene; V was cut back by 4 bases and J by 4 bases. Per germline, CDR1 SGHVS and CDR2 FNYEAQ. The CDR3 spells CASSSQGAGGANVLTF. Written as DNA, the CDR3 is TGTGCCAGCAGCTCTCAGGGGGCAGGAGGGGCCAACGTCCTGACTTTC.

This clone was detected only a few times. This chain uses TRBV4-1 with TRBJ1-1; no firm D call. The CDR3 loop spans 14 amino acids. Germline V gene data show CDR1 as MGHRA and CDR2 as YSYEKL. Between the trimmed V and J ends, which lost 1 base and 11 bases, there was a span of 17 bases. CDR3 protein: CASSQVPRVEEAFF. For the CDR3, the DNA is TGCGCCAGCAGCCAAGTTCCTAGGGTTGAGGAGGCTTTCTTT.

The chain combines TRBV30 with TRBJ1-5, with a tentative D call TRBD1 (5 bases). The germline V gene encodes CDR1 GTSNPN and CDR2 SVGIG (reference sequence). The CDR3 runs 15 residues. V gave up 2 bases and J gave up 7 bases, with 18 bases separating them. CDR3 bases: TGTGCCTGGAGTCAGGGACGCCGGGGGGGACAGCCCCAGCATTTT. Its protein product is CAWSQGRRGGQPQHF.

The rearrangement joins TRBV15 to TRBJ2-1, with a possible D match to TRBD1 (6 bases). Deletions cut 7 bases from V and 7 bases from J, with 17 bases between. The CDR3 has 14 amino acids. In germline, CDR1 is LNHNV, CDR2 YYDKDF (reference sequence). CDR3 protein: CATKSGVRQNEQFF. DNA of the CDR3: TGTGCCACCAAGTCAGGGGTCCGACAAAATGAGCAGTTCTTC.

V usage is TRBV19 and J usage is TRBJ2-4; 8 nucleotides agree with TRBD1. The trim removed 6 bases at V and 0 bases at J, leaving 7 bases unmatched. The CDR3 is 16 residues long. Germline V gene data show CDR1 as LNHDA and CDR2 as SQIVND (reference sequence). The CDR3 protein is CASRKGQGEAKNIQYF. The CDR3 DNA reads TGTGCCAGTAGAAAAGGACAGGGAGAAGCCAAAAACATTCAGTACTTC.

The CDR3: CATSDGTDMYGYTF. DNA for the CDR3: TGTGCCACCAGTGACGGGACAGATATGTATGGCTACACCTTC. The rearrangement joins TRBV24-1 to TRBJ1-2, with 7 bases matching TRBD1. Germline-derived CDR1 and CDR2 are KGHDR and SFDVKD. V shed 4 bases and J 5 bases; nucleotides not matched to a gene: 6. The CDR3 runs 14 residues.

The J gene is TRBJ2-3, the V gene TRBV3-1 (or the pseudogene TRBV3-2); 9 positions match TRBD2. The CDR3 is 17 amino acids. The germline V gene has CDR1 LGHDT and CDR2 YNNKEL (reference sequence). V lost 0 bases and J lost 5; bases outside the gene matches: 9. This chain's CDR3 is CASSQDPPRGGLDTQYF. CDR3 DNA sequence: TGTGCCAGCAGCCAAGATCCTCCGCGGGGGGGCTTAGATACGCAGTATTTT.

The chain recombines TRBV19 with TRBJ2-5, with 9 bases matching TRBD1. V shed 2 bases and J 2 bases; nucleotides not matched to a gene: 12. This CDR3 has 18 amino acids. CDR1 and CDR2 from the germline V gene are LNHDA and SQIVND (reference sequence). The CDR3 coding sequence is TGTGCCAGTAGTATAAGAGGGGACAGGGACGGGTCACAAGAGACCCAGTACTTC. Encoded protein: CASSIRGDRDGSQETQYF.

CDR3 region: CASSLGRGYEQYF. For the CDR3, the DNA is TGTGCCAGCAGCTTAGGTAGGGGTTACGAGCAGTACTTC. The V and J genes are TRBV7-9 and TRBJ2-7, with a weak D call TRBD1 (5 bases). In germline, CDR1 is SEHNR, CDR2 FQNEAQ (reference sequence). The CDR3 has 13 residues. V was pared by 1 base and J by 4 bases, with 8 bases between.

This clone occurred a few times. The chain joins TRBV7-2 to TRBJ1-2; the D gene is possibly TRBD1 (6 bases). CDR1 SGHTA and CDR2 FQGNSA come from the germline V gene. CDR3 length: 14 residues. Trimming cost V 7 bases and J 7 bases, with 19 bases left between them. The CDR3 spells CASKIGGAAAGYTF. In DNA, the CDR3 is TGTGCCAGCAAGATAGGGGGGGCGGCCGCTGGCTACACCTTC.

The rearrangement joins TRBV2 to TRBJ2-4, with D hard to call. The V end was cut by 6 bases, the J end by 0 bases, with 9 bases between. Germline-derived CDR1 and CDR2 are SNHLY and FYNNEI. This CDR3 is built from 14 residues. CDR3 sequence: CASRINLAKNIQYF. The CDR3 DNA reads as TGTGCCAGCAGAATAAATCTAGCCAAAAACATTCAGTACTTC.

CDR3 nucleotide sequence: TGTGCTAGTGGTGGGGGGACAGGGGAAGCGCATATATGTCTTGAGCAGTACTTC. Amino acids: CASGGGTGEAHICLEQYF. The J gene is TRBJ2-7, the V gene TRBV12-5; 10 bases line up with TRBD1. This CDR3 comprises 18 residues. CDR1 LGHNT and CDR2 FRNRAP come from the germline V gene. After removal of 5 bases from V and 7 bases from J, the junction contained 20 bases not matched to a gene.